The T cell receptor beta chain described here comes from a study of T cell repertoires in cytomegalovirus infection. General study points: HLA-C-restricted TCR beta clonotypes specific for CMV led the ex vivo response.

TCRdb reprocessed the reads via MiXCR and lists one record per CDR3 protein. In the table there are tens of thousands of distinct CDR3 sequences, more than 20% of which are singletons. This CDR3 region has 14 residues. CDR1 and CDR2 (germline): DFQATT, SNEGSKA (reference sequence). V shed 4 bases and J shed 3 bases, with 16 bases lying between them. About this clonotype: What it recognizes is unknown.

The TCR sequence derives from a human donor in good health (CMV status not recorded). Some clones in this sample may be carry-over from other donors' samples. Material: PBMCs, sequenced either directly or after in vitro stimulation (not recorded which). V is TRBV20-1 and J is TRBJ2-7; D is possibly TRBD1 or TRBD2 (5 bases each). The CDR3 DNA follows: TGCAGTGCTATGGGGGAGTTCGCGGACTACGAGCAGTACTTC. Its translation is CSAMGEFADYEQYF.